The clone carrying this T cell receptor (beta chain) was recorded many times. The antigen is unknown. These data originate in a study of molecular identifiers for immune sequencing clone quantification. Study-wide findings and caveats: Spiked Jurkat TCR RNA equal to one cell could reportedly be picked out among one million naive cells.

The authors built bulk TCR libraries by previously described methods with listed TCR primers. TCRdb re-called the PCR reads with MiXCR, one entry per CDR3 protein. The table lists over 600,000 distinct CDR3 sequences, around 20% of them singletons. The authors sorted naive CD8 T cells as CD8+CD4-CCR7+CD45RA+. Sequencing input: naive CD8+ T cells from blood, with Jurkat cell RNA spiked in. This sample's subset: FACS-sorted CD8+CD4-CCR7+CD45RA+ naive T cells. The receptor was derived from a human donor in good health. Some libraries in this study had Jurkat cell RNA spiked in.

CDR3 protein: CAWNPAGLITGELFF. CDR3 sequence (DNA): TGTGCCTGGAACCCGGCAGGGCTCATCACCGGGGAGCTGTTTTTT. J is TRBJ2-2 and V is TRBV30; possible D gene TRBD1, 5 bases. The ends were cut back, 4 bases at V and 4 bases at J, with 16 bases in the middle. Germline V gene sequence: CDR1 GTSNPN, CDR2 SVGIG (reference sequence). The CDR3 contains 15 residues.